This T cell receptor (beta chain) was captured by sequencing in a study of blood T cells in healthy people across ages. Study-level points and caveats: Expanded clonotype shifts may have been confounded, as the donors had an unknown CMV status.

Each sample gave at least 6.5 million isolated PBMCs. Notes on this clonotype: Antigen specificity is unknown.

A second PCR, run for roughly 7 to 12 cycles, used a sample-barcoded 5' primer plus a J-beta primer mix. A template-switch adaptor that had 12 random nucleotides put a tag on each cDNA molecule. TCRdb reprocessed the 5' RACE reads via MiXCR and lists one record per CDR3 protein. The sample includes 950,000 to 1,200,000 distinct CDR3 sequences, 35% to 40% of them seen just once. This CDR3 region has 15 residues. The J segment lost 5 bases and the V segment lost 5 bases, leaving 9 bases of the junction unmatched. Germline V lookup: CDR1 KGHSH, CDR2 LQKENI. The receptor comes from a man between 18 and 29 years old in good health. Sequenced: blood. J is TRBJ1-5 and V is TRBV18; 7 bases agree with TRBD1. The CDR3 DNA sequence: TGTGCCAGCTCAACCAGACAGGGAAAGCATCAGCCCCAGCATTTT. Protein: CASSTRQGKHQPQHF.